This record covers a single TCR beta chain. Its antigen is not yet known. No quality values exist for individual bases; no much larger clone is one base distant. The CDR3 runs 15 residues from the cysteine to the phenylalanine. The entry retains the CDR3 DNA only, 45 bases that are in frame from base 1. The junction shows trimming of 6 bases on V and 7 bases on J, plus 22 bases between the germline ends. The germline V gene sets CDR1 to SGHRS and CDR2 to YFSETQ. Library preparation used the immunoSEQ multiplex PCR assay. RNA was extracted from all samples and reverse transcribed into cDNA, which served as template for TCR sequencing. First-strand cDNA was synthesized using SuperScript III with a 2:1 mix of oligo-dT and random hexamers. A synthetic immune receptor repertoire was used to gauge amplification bias, and whatever bias remained was removed computationally. The authors' pipeline ran thus. After raw reads were preprocessed to remove errors, the CDR3 was defined following IMGT conventions as running from the conserved cysteine to phenylalanine. Clonality was calculated as 1 minus Shannon entropy normalized by log2 of the number of productive unique TCRs. CD4 or CD8 identity of scalp clones was inferred by cross-referencing scalp TCRbeta sequences with sorted blood CD4 and CD8 repertoires. The table was pulled from immuneACCESS by TCRdb, which kept in-frame rearrangements only. Such tables lose some clones; where checked, under half of the loss comes from unresolved V genes, and the rest has no known cause. V and J calls and clone size come straight from that table; D and trimming were deduced from the DNA. The sample profile shows around 200,000 clones; 53% of them were found once. The leading ten clones occupy 11% of the sample.

The data derive from a study of CD8+ T cells in alopecia areata (dated by TCRdb to 2017 to 2018). Broadly, across the study: Treated patients were enrolled in an open-label pilot trial of oral tofacitinib at 5 to 10 mg twice daily for moderate-to-severe alopecia areata. Patients received tofacitinib for 6 to 18 months and were then followed off drug for 6 months to check for delayed response and recurrence. RNA came from the PAXgene miRNA kit for fixed scalp, the miRNeasy kit for PBMCs, and the RNeasy kit for mouse skin. immunoSEQ multiplex PCR using 35 Vbeta forward primers and 13 Jbeta reverse primers was used to amplify TCRbeta CDR3 regions. For the treated patients, the SALT score, which quantifies what percentage of scalp surface area is affected, served as the measure of disease severity. Biopsies were taken from tofacitinib-treated patients at baseline and at 4 and 24 weeks of treatment, and a later scalp biopsy was taken in several of the tofacitinib-treated patients. High-throughput TCRbeta sequencing was used to examine T cell clonal expansion in alopecia areata in both the C3H/HeJ mouse model and human patients. Scalp clonality was compared among normal scalp (n=4), patchy alopecia areata scalp (n=8), and alopecia totalis/universalis scalp (n=8). Scalp tissue and sorted CD4+ and CD8+ peripheral blood T cells from patchy and totalis/universalis alopecia areata patients and from healthy controls were covered by human TCRbeta sequencing. What the work shows at the level of the full study, not this receptor alone: Compared with mice, TCR sequences shared between patients were less clear, possibly partly because of HLA diversity across the patient population. Scalp TCR repertoire analysis is complicated because resident alphabeta T cells in normal human skin are also sequenced, whereas mouse skin is dominated by gammadelta T cells. Because the treated cohort was small and had only one nonresponder, larger studies are needed to examine links between baseline CD8+ expansion and response. Tofacitinib significantly decreased scalp clonality and the number of expanded CD8+ clones among the top 100 scalp clones. Lesional scalp, especially in alopecia totalis/universalis, showed higher clonality and more expanded CD8+ clones than normal scalp, suggesting antigenic drive. During tofacitinib treatment, many expanded lesional clones remained in scalp and blood, and this persistence may partly explain relapse after treatment is stopped.

The time point label corresponds to: 24 weeks on oral tofacitinib. This sample's treatment or condition label indicates: oral pan-JAK inhibitor, 5-10 mg twice daily. Lesional scalp punch biopsies and peripheral blood were collected from alopecia areata patients. PBMCs were isolated by density centrifugation and stained for CD3, CD4 and CD8, and CD4+ and CD8+ T cells were sorted on a FACSAria. The TCR was taken from a human donor with alopecia areata. The material was CD8+ T cells sorted from blood, obtained at week 24, from a patient treated with tofacitinib. The chain is made from TRBV5-1 and TRBJ1-2; a tentative D call is TRBD1 (5 bases match). CDR3 region: CASTPGTAGFSGYTF. Read as DNA, the sequence is TGCGCCAGCACGCCTGGGACGGCCGGGTTTAGTGGCTACACCTTC.